The rows below give T cell receptor beta chains drawn from one sample of a study of cytomegalovirus exposure and HLA in healthy donors. Clones were sequenced by immunoSEQ multiplex PCR, and TCRdb holds only the in-frame ones, with some missing. The sample consists of nearly 110,000 clones, about three quarters of them appearing once. The specimen sequenced was PBMCs. The origin of the receptors is a boy aged 10-17 years in good health and CMV-seronegative. The conserved cysteine and the conserved F or W are not part of the CDR3 here. The order of the fields is V gene, J gene, D gene, CDR3 protein. The D gene is left open where the match is weak.

v_gene: TRBV5-4
j_gene: TRBJ1-2
d_gene: TRBD1
CDR3aa: ASSFEPGQGLDGYT

v_gene: TRBV4-1
j_gene: TRBJ1-5
d_gene: -
CDR3aa: ASSQKPRLFSNQPQH

v_gene: TRBV28
j_gene: TRBJ2-7
d_gene: -
CDR3aa: ASSFETGFNYEQY

v_gene: TRBV7-2
j_gene: TRBJ1-2
d_gene: TRBD1
CDR3aa: ASSFRGGQNYGYT

v_gene: TRBV28
j_gene: TRBJ1-1
d_gene: -
CDR3aa: ASSLGTGPHTEAF

v_gene: TRBV5-1
j_gene: TRBJ1-1
d_gene: TRBD1
CDR3aa: ASSFTGVDTEAF

v_gene: TRBV30
j_gene: TRBJ1-4
d_gene: -
CDR3aa: AWRRGFGGQNEKLF

v_gene: TRBV18
j_gene: TRBJ1-2
d_gene: -
CDR3aa: ASSPAPPGPGGDYGYT

v_gene: TRBV5-6
j_gene: TRBJ2-7
d_gene: TRBD2
CDR3aa: ASSSLTGGTYEQY

v_gene: TRBV30
j_gene: TRBJ2-2
d_gene: TRBD1
CDR3aa: AWSPGQGSGELF

v_gene: TRBV29-1
j_gene: TRBJ2-5
d_gene: -
CDR3aa: SVVGVQETQY

v_gene: TRBV28
j_gene: TRBJ2-7
d_gene: -
CDR3aa: VTTGNYLEQY

v_gene: TRBV5-4
j_gene: TRBJ2-3
d_gene: TRBD1
CDR3aa: ASQGDRAPDTQY

v_gene: TRBV7-2
j_gene: TRBJ2-5
d_gene: -
CDR3aa: ASGRGAQY

v_gene: TRBV2
j_gene: TRBJ2-5
d_gene: TRBD1
CDR3aa: ASSVRGTGRETQY

v_gene: TRBV5-6
j_gene: TRBJ2-6
d_gene: -
CDR3aa: ASRTWTAGANVLT

v_gene: TRBV9
j_gene: TRBJ2-3
d_gene: -
CDR3aa: ASSAYSTSTDTQY

v_gene: TRBV7-9
j_gene: TRBJ1-3
d_gene: -
CDR3aa: ASTSLSSGNTIY

v_gene: TRBV4-1
j_gene: TRBJ2-4
d_gene: TRBD2
CDR3aa: ASSQDGGGIAKNIQY

v_gene: TRBV27
j_gene: TRBJ2-7
d_gene: TRBD2
CDR3aa: ASSATGTSRYEQY

v_gene: TRBV7-2
j_gene: TRBJ2-5
d_gene: -
CDR3aa: ASSLDRAETQY

v_gene: TRBV30
j_gene: TRBJ2-1
d_gene: TRBD2
CDR3aa: AWSVPSGVMMAGEQF

v_gene: TRBV7-9
j_gene: TRBJ1-1
d_gene: TRBD1
CDR3aa: ASSYGTGRTEAF

v_gene: TRBV6-1
j_gene: TRBJ1-1
d_gene: -
CDR3aa: ASSEALGRGNTEAF

v_gene: TRBV4-2
j_gene: TRBJ2-1
d_gene: TRBD2
CDR3aa: ASSQDASGVYNEQF

v_gene: TRBV2
j_gene: TRBJ2-4
d_gene: TRBD1
CDR3aa: ASSGQGGIQY

v_gene: TRBV28
j_gene: TRBJ1-5
d_gene: -
CDR3aa: ASSLWEGRGNQPQH

v_gene: TRBV5-6
j_gene: TRBJ2-3
d_gene: -
CDR3aa: ASSPGGSDTQY

v_gene: TRBV5-1
j_gene: TRBJ2-5
d_gene: -
CDR3aa: ASSLGDSQETQY

v_gene: TRBV7-3
j_gene: TRBJ1-2
d_gene: TRBD1
CDR3aa: ASSSRDREYGYT

v_gene: TRBV5-4
j_gene: TRBJ1-1
d_gene: -
CDR3aa: ASSSQGLSTEAF

v_gene: TRBV7-2
j_gene: TRBJ2-6
d_gene: -
CDR3aa: ASSLVPGLGANVLT

v_gene: TRBV6-5
j_gene: TRBJ1-1
d_gene: -
CDR3aa: ASNKGSNTEAF

v_gene: TRBV9
j_gene: TRBJ2-1
d_gene: -
CDR3aa: ASSSLAPTYNEQF

v_gene: TRBV30
j_gene: TRBJ2-7
d_gene: -
CDR3aa: AWSVRGGGYEQY